This TCR beta chain derives from a study of T cells in Graves' hyperthyroidism and ophthalmopathy. Findings and caveats of the study: Blood also showed most of the thyroid clonotypes that were expanded above 0.001. Ophthalmopathy stood apart from stable hyperthyroidism in a 13 V-J model.

Pregnant or lactating patients were excluded, as were those with uncontrolled infection or other autoimmune disease. Each diagnosis drew on symptoms, thyroxine, TRAb, thyroid ultrasound and orbital computed tomography findings. As concerns this clonotype: Its antigen is not known.

What was amplified from RNA transcripts were TCR beta CDR3 regions. Researchers ran a first-round RT-PCR on the TCR CDR3 using the HTBI primer set. TCRdb re-analysed the multiplex PCR reads in MiXCR, keeping a single row per CDR3 protein. Among 500,000 to 800,000 distinct CDR3 sequences listed, just under 45% were seen once. The TCR was taken from an adult man with Graves' disease, either hyperthyroidism or ophthalmopathy (not recorded which). Input material: peripheral blood or thyroid tissue (not recorded which).

The CDR3 spells CAWRGDTGELFF. CDR3 nucleotide sequence: TGTGCCTGGAGAGGGGACACCGGGGAGCTGTTTTTT. The rearrangement links TRBV25-1 to TRBJ2-2; D tentatively reads TRBD1 or TRBD2 (5 bases each). The CDR3 sequence is 12 residues long. Germline V CDR1 and CDR2: MGHDK, SYGVNS. V gave up 11 bases and J gave up 3 bases, with 10 bases separating them. Looking up the rest from reference TRBV25-1 and TRBJ2-2 gives the full variable domain: EADIYQTPRYLVIGTGKKITLECSQTMGHDKMYWYQQDPGMELHLIHYSYGVNSTEKGDLSSESTVSRIRTEHFPLTLESARPSHTSQYLCAWRGDTGELFFGEGSRLTVL.